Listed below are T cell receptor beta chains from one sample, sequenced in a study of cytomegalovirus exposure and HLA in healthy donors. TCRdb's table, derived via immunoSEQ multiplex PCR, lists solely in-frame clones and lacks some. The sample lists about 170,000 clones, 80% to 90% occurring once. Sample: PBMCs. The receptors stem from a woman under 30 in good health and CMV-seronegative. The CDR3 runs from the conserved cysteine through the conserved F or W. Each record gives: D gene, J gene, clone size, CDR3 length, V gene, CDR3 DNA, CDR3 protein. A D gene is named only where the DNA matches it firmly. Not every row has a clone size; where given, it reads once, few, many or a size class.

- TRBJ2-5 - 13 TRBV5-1 TGCGCCAGCAGCTTCGGCGGGGAAGAGACCCAGTACTTC CASSFGGEETQYF
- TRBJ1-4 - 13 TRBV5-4 TGTGCCAGCAGCTTGAAGGGAGCAGAAAAACTGTTTTTT CASSLKGAEKLFF
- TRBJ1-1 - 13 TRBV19 TGTGCCAGTAGTATTTACCAAGCGGCTGAAGCTTTCTTT CASSIYQAAEAFF
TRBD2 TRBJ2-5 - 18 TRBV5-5 TGTGCCAGCAGCTTGGCTGGATTAGCGGGAGGCGTACAAGAGACCCAGTACTTC CASSLAGLAGGVQETQYF
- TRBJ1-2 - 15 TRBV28 TGTGCCAGCAGTTTTTCTCAGGGTGAATGGCGTGGCTACACCTTC CASSFSQGEWRGYTF
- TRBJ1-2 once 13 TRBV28 TGTGCCAGCAGTTTATTACACAGGGATGGCTACACCTTC CASSLLHRDGYTF
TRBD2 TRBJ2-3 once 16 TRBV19 TGTGCCAGTAGTATATACCCTAGCGGGAGGACAGATACGCAGTATTTT CASSIYPSGRTDTQYF
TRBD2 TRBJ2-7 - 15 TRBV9 TGTGCCAGCAGCGGCGGGGGGATGGGCTCCTACGAGCAGTACTTC CASSGGGMGSYEQYF
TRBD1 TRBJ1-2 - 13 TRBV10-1 TGCGCCACTGGAGACAGGGTTGGGTATGGCTACACCTTC CATGDRVGYGYTF
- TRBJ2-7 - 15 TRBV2 TGTGCCAGCAGTTTAGCTCTAGGGGGCTCCTACGAGCAGTACTTC CASSLALGGSYEQYF
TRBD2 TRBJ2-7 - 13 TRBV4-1 TGCGCCAGCAGCCCTCCGGGACTAGCGGAACAGTACTTC CASSPPGLAEQYF
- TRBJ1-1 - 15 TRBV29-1 TGCAGCGTTGGTAGTGCATTACGCATGAACACTGAAGCTTTCTTT CSVGSALRMNTEAFF
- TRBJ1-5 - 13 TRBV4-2 TGTGCCAGCAGCCGGACAGATAATCAGCCCCAGCATTTT CASSRTDNQPQHF
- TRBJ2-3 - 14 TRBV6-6 TGTGCCAGCAGCCGAGGTGGGACACAAGATACGCAGTATTTT CASSRGGTQDTQYF
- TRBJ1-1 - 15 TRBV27 TGTGCCAGCAGTTTCGGCGGGGGGGGCGAGGGTGAAGCTTTCTTT CASSFGGGGEGEAFF
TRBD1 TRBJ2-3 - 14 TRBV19 TGTGCCAGTAGTAAGGACAGGGGCACAGATACGCAGTATTTT CASSKDRGTDTQYF
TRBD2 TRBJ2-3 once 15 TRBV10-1 TGCGCCAGCAGTGGGACTAGCGGGAGTTCAGATACGCAGTATTTT CASSGTSGSSDTQYF
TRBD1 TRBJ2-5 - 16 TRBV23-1 TGCGCCAGCAGTAAATCCACAGGGGGTTGCAGGGAGACCCAGTACTTC CASSKSTGGCRETQYF